Below are 13 T cell receptor beta chains sequenced from a single sample in a study of OX40 agonist ivuxolimab in advanced cancers. Method: immunoSEQ multiplex PCR; TCRdb's copy keeps in-frame clones and lacks some. Of 77,000 or so clones listed, approximately 87% are singletons. The sample consisted of CD4+ or CD8+ T cells sorted from blood, taken in a trial of the OX40 agonist ivuxolimab. The receptors shown here come from an adult with an advanced solid tumor such as melanoma, head and neck, liver or kidney cancer.

CDR3 sequence reads: CASRGAGGRRGTEAFF. The CDR3 region has the DNA TGTGCCAGCAGGGGAGCGGGGGGAAGGAGAGGGACTGAAGCTTTCTTT. The chain recombines TRBV28 with TRBJ1-1; perhaps TRBD1 as D (5 bases). Between the trimmed V and J ends, which lost 6 bases and 5 bases, there was a span of 22 bases. CDR1 and CDR2 from the germline V gene are MDHEN and SYDVKM. This CDR3 region has 16 residues. Supplemented by reference TRBV28 and TRBJ1-1, the full variable domain reads DVKVTQSSRYLVKRTGEKVFLECVQDMDHENMFWYRQDPGLGLRLIYFSYDVKMKEKGDIPEGYSVSREKKERFSLILESASTNQTSMYLCASRGAGGRRGTEAFFGQGTRLTVV.

This chain uses TRBV5-1 with TRBJ2-7; TRBD1 matches 9 bases. There are 17 residues in the CDR3. Germline V gene lookup returns CDR1 SGHRS and CDR2 YFSETQ. J was trimmed by 2 bases and V by 4 bases; bases with no gene match: 13. CDR3 DNA sequence: TGCGCCAGCAGCGCCACCTACTGGACAGGGGACGCCTACGAGCAGTACTTC. It codes for CASSATYWTGDAYEQYF.

The chain couples TRBV7-8 to TRBJ1-1, with D perhaps TRBD1 (6 bases). Trimming stripped 3 bases from V and 0 bases from J, with 11 bases between. This CDR3 comprises 15 residues. Germline CDR1 reads SGHVS; CDR2 reads FQNEAQ. The CDR3 DNA reads as TGTGCCAGCAGCTTCGGGGGCATCATGAACACTGAAGCTTTCTTT. Translated: CASSFGGIMNTEAFF.

CDR3 protein: CSVGGASSYNEQFF. As DNA, the CDR3 is TGCAGCGTTGGTGGCGCCAGCTCCTACAATGAGCAGTTCTTC. The chain combines TRBV29-1 with TRBJ2-1; D is uncertain. The V end lost 4 bases, the J end lost 0 bases, and 10 bases lay between the germline ends. The CDR3 spans 14 residues. CDR1 and CDR2 from the germline V gene are SQVTM and ANQGSEA.

The rearrangement joins TRBV15 to TRBJ2-7; possibly TRBD1 or TRBD2 for D (5 bases each). V was clipped by 0 bases and J by 2 bases, with 20 bases between them. Germline V lookup: CDR1 LNHNV, CDR2 YYDKDF (reference sequence). The CDR3 runs to 18 residues. CDR3 region: CATSRDLRPRDGTYEQYF. In DNA form, the CDR3 reads TGTGCCACCAGCAGAGATCTACGCCCCCGGGACGGGACCTACGAGCAGTACTTC.

The chain uses TRBV19 and TRBJ1-2, with D possibly matching TRBD1 (5 bases). Trimming pared 5 bases from V and 6 bases from J, leaving 13 bases between. Germline lookup yields CDR1 LNHDA and CDR2 SQIVND (reference sequence). The CDR3 is made up of 13 amino acids. CDR3 loop: CASSRSGWNGYTF. For the CDR3, the DNA is TGTGCCAGTAGTCGCTCAGGGTGGAATGGCTACACCTTC.

This chain uses TRBV5-8 with TRBJ1-1, with D possibly matching TRBD1 (5 bases). The CDR3 totals 15 residues. V was clipped by 2 bases and J by 7 bases, with 18 bases between them. CDR1 is SGHTS, CDR2 YDEGEE, per germline. CDR3 protein: CASSFQTGRWSEAFF. The CDR3, as DNA: TGTGCCAGCAGCTTTCAAACAGGAAGATGGAGTGAAGCTTTCTTT.

The V gene is TRBV27, the J gene TRBJ2-7; possible D gene TRBD2, 7 bases. This CDR3 is 12 amino acids long. V was pared by 7 bases and J by 7 bases, with 14 bases between. Germline V CDR1 and CDR2: MNHEY, SMNVEV (reference sequence). CDR3 DNA: TGTGCCAGCACCACACAGGGAGGGGAGCAGTACTTC. Protein product: CASTTQGGEQYF.

The chain has TRBV7-3 and TRBJ2-7; D is unclear. The V end was cut by 6 bases, the J end by 7 bases, with 22 bases between. The CDR3 is 15 amino acids. From germline, CDR1 is SGHTA and CDR2 FQGTGA. The CDR3 sequence is CASSQNPTVLGEQYF. The CDR3 nucleotides are TGTGCCAGCAGTCAAAACCCTACCGTCCTGGGGGAGCAGTACTTC.

V and J are TRBV30 and TRBJ1-1; 11 bases line up with TRBD1. The V gene end was trimmed by 0 bases and the J gene end by 6 bases; junction bases not matched to a gene: 15. There are 18 residues in the CDR3. CDR1 is GTSNPN, CDR2 SVGIG, per germline (reference sequence). The CDR3 loop reads CAWSVYFNPDRGPAEAFF. CDR3 DNA: TGTGCCTGGAGTGTCTACTTCAACCCGGACAGGGGGCCCGCTGAAGCTTTCTTT.

The count of this clone is one. The V gene is TRBV19, the J gene TRBJ1-4; D not certain. The germline gives CDR1 LNHDA, CDR2 SQIVND (reference sequence). V lost 3 bases, J lost 8 bases, and 13 bases lay in between. This CDR3 comprises 14 residues. In nucleotides, the CDR3 is TGTGCCAGTAGTATGGGGAGGTCGGGGGAAAAACTGTTTTTT. Its protein is CASSMGRSGEKLFF.

The gene calls are TRBV4-3 and TRBJ1-5; D might be TRBD1 (6 bases). CDR1 is LGHNA and CDR2 is YSLEER in the germline V gene. This CDR3 has 17 residues. V lost 2 bases to trimming and J lost 1 base, with 15 bases between them. CDR3 in amino acids: CASSQSAGGRSNQPQHF. CDR3 sequence (DNA): TGCGCCAGCAGCCAATCTGCTGGGGGCAGGAGCAATCAGCCCCAGCATTTT.

The V call is TRBV7-2, the J call TRBJ2-7, with 7 positions matching TRBD1. Germline trimming cut 5 bases from V and 0 bases from J; bases unmatched to any gene: 7. The CDR3 has 15 amino acids. Per the germline V gene, CDR1 is SGHTA and CDR2 is FQGNSA. The CDR3 here is CASSVNRGSSYEQYF. The CDR3 DNA is TGTGCCAGCAGCGTAAACAGGGGCAGCTCCTACGAGCAGTACTTC.